The rows below give T cell receptor beta chains drawn from one sample of a study of shared clonotypes between healthy human individuals. TCRdb's table, derived via immunoSEQ multiplex PCR, lists solely in-frame clones and lacks some. The profile shows approximately 2.4 million clones, approximately 94% of them singletons. Sequenced material: naive CD4+ T cells sorted from blood. Receptor source: a young man in good health. CDR3s include the opening cysteine and the closing phenylalanine or tryptophan. Fields, in order: V gene, clone size, D gene, CDR3 length, J gene, CDR3 protein, CDR3 DNA. A D gene is named only where the DNA matches it firmly. Some rows mark clone size as missing; the rest say once, few, many or name a class of expanded clone.

v_call: TRBV5-4; clone_size: .; d_call: .; cdr3_length: 14; j_call: TRBJ1-1; cdr3_aa: CASSFYERNTEAFF; cdr3_nt: TGTGCCAGCAGCTTTTACGAGAGGAACACTGAAGCTTTCTTT
v_call: TRBV11-2; clone_size: .; d_call: .; cdr3_length: 14; j_call: TRBJ2-5; cdr3_aa: CASSLDIGTETQYF; cdr3_nt: TGTGCCAGCAGCTTAGATATAGGGACGGAGACCCAGTACTTC
v_call: TRBV30; clone_size: .; d_call: TRBD1; cdr3_length: 17; j_call: TRBJ1-6; cdr3_aa: CAWSVPGTGGGSSPLHF; cdr3_nt: TGTGCCTGGAGTGTACCAGGGACAGGGGGCGGAAGTTCACCCCTCCACTTT
v_call: TRBV30; clone_size: .; d_call: TRBD1; cdr3_length: 16; j_call: TRBJ1-5; cdr3_aa: CPLLQGAVFSNQPQHF; cdr3_nt: TGTCCCCTCCTACAGGGGGCGGTTTTTAGCAATCAGCCCCAGCATTTT
v_call: TRBV29-1; clone_size: .; d_call: .; cdr3_length: 14; j_call: TRBJ2-5; cdr3_aa: CSVLPEGFQETQYF; cdr3_nt: TGCAGCGTTCTCCCGGAGGGCTTCCAAGAGACCCAGTACTTC
v_call: TRBV6-5; clone_size: .; d_call: .; cdr3_length: 14; j_call: TRBJ2-7; cdr3_aa: CASSVTQVRYEQYF; cdr3_nt: TGTGCCAGCAGTGTAACCCAGGTACGCTACGAGCAGTACTTC
v_call: TRBV10-2; clone_size: .; d_call: TRBD1; cdr3_length: 13; j_call: TRBJ1-2; cdr3_aa: CASSEDRGVDYTF; cdr3_nt: TGCGCCAGCAGTGAGGACAGGGGGGTAGACTACACCTTC
v_call: TRBV11-2; clone_size: .; d_call: .; cdr3_length: 16; j_call: TRBJ2-3; cdr3_aa: CASSLGTNVLADTQYF; cdr3_nt: TGTGCCAGCAGCTTAGGGACAAATGTTCTCGCAGATACGCAGTATTTT
v_call: TRBV2; clone_size: .; d_call: TRBD1; cdr3_length: 14; j_call: TRBJ2-7; cdr3_aa: CASSADRGAYEQYF; cdr3_nt: TGTGCCAGCAGTGCGGACAGGGGGGCCTACGAGCAGTACTTC
v_call: TRBV18; clone_size: .; d_call: .; cdr3_length: 14; j_call: TRBJ1-2; cdr3_aa: CASSRDSSNYGYTF; cdr3_nt: TGTGCCAGCTCACGGGACTCATCGAACTATGGCTACACCTTC
v_call: TRBV18; clone_size: .; d_call: TRBD2; cdr3_length: 17; j_call: TRBJ2-2; cdr3_aa: CASSPGTSGTLVGELFF; cdr3_nt: TGTGCCAGCTCACCGGGGACTAGCGGGACGTTAGTCGGGGAGCTGTTTTTT
v_call: TRBV15; clone_size: .; d_call: .; cdr3_length: 15; j_call: TRBJ1-4; cdr3_aa: CATSRDASPNEKLFF; cdr3_nt: TGTGCCACCAGCAGAGATGCTAGCCCAAATGAAAAACTGTTTTTT
v_call: TRBV2; clone_size: .; d_call: TRBD1; cdr3_length: 12; j_call: TRBJ2-7; cdr3_aa: CASRQQGNEQYF; cdr3_nt: TGTGCCAGCAGGCAACAGGGGAACGAGCAGTACTTC
v_call: TRBV2; clone_size: .; d_call: .; cdr3_length: 13; j_call: TRBJ1-5; cdr3_aa: CASSGGGNQPQHF; cdr3_nt: TGTGCCAGCAGTGGGGGGGGAAATCAGCCCCAGCATTTT
v_call: TRBV28; clone_size: .; d_call: .; cdr3_length: 13; j_call: TRBJ2-5; cdr3_aa: CASTWGERETQYF; cdr3_nt: TGTGCCAGCACCTGGGGGGAGCGGGAGACCCAGTACTTC
v_call: TRBV4-2; clone_size: .; d_call: TRBD2; cdr3_length: 18; j_call: TRBJ2-3; cdr3_aa: CASSQEPAGALYRDTQYF; cdr3_nt: TGTGCCAGCAGCCAAGAACCAGCGGGGGCCCTTTACAGAGATACGCAGTATTTT
v_call: TRBV5-1; clone_size: once; d_call: .; cdr3_length: 13; j_call: TRBJ1-2; cdr3_aa: CASSPGGDYGYTF; cdr3_nt: TGCGCCAGCAGTCCTGGTGGGGACTATGGCTACACCTTC
v_call: TRBV7-7; clone_size: once; d_call: .; cdr3_length: 13; j_call: TRBJ2-1; cdr3_aa: CASSLQTAEEQFF; cdr3_nt: TGTGCTAGCAGCTTACAGACAGCTGAAGAGCAGTTCTTC
v_call: TRBV5-1; clone_size: .; d_call: .; cdr3_length: 14; j_call: TRBJ2-7; cdr3_aa: CASSFTGPPYEQYF; cdr3_nt: TGCGCCAGCAGCTTCACAGGGCCGCCCTACGAGCAGTACTTC
v_call: TRBV7-9; clone_size: once; d_call: .; cdr3_length: 13; j_call: TRBJ1-6; cdr3_aa: CASSLVVGSPLHF; cdr3_nt: TGTGCCAGCAGCTTAGTGGTAGGTTCACCCCTCCACTTT
v_call: TRBV12-5; clone_size: .; d_call: .; cdr3_length: 13; j_call: TRBJ1-2; cdr3_aa: CASGLGDIFGYTF; cdr3_nt: TGTGCTAGTGGTTTGGGGGACATATTCGGCTACACCTTC
v_call: TRBV18; clone_size: .; d_call: .; cdr3_length: 15; j_call: TRBJ2-3; cdr3_aa: CASSPGTSITDTQYF; cdr3_nt: TGTGCCAGCTCACCCGGGACATCAATCACAGATACGCAGTATTTT
v_call: TRBV2; clone_size: .; d_call: .; cdr3_length: 15; j_call: TRBJ1-3; cdr3_aa: CASSRNLLPGNTIYF; cdr3_nt: TGTGCCAGCAGTCGTAATTTGTTGCCTGGAAACACCATATATTTT
v_call: TRBV27; clone_size: .; d_call: .; cdr3_length: 11; j_call: TRBJ2-7; cdr3_aa: CASSQTGLEYF; cdr3_nt: TGTGCCAGCAGTCAAACGGGACTGGAGTACTTC
v_call: TRBV30; clone_size: .; d_call: .; cdr3_length: 11; j_call: TRBJ2-7; cdr3_aa: CAWSLAYEQYF; cdr3_nt: TGTGCCTGGAGCTTAGCCTACGAGCAGTACTTC
v_call: TRBV6-5; clone_size: .; d_call: TRBD1; cdr3_length: 15; j_call: TRBJ2-5; cdr3_aa: CASNPSGDRGETQYF; cdr3_nt: TGTGCCAGCAACCCCTCAGGGGACAGGGGAGAGACCCAGTACTTC
v_call: TRBV27; clone_size: .; d_call: .; cdr3_length: 14; j_call: TRBJ1-1; cdr3_aa: CASSLSGTSRKAFF; cdr3_nt: TGTGCCAGCAGTTTATCAGGGACATCAAGGAAGGCTTTCTTT
v_call: TRBV28; clone_size: .; d_call: .; cdr3_length: 15; j_call: TRBJ2-1; cdr3_aa: CASSPPGGPFNEQFF; cdr3_nt: TGTGCCAGCAGTCCCCCCGGGGGGCCCTTCAATGAGCAGTTCTTC
v_call: TRBV27; clone_size: .; d_call: .; cdr3_length: 15; j_call: TRBJ2-7; cdr3_aa: CASSPWGRSGDEQYF; cdr3_nt: TGTGCCAGCAGTCCGTGGGGTCGCTCGGGGGACGAGCAGTACTTC
v_call: TRBV7-6; clone_size: .; d_call: TRBD2; cdr3_length: 19; j_call: TRBJ2-1; cdr3_aa: CASSPRVAGAWASYNEQFF; cdr3_nt: TGTGCCAGCAGCCCCCGAGTAGCGGGAGCTTGGGCCTCCTACAATGAGCAGTTCTTC
v_call: TRBV7-9; clone_size: .; d_call: .; cdr3_length: 14; j_call: TRBJ2-7; cdr3_aa: CASSDIVGTYEQYF; cdr3_nt: TGTGCCAGCAGCGATATAGTTGGGACCTACGAGCAGTACTTC
v_call: TRBV6-6; clone_size: .; d_call: .; cdr3_length: 14; j_call: TRBJ1-1; cdr3_aa: CASTLPQSNTEAFF; cdr3_nt: TGTGCCAGCACCTTACCACAGTCGAACACTGAAGCTTTCTTT
v_call: TRBV9; clone_size: .; d_call: .; cdr3_length: 14; j_call: TRBJ1-6; cdr3_aa: CASSVGRDGSPLHF; cdr3_nt: TGTGCCAGCAGCGTAGGAAGGGATGGTTCACCCCTCCACTTT
v_call: TRBV2; clone_size: .; d_call: .; cdr3_length: 11; j_call: TRBJ2-7; cdr3_aa: CASSPQGEQYF; cdr3_nt: TGTGCCAGCAGTCCCCAGGGTGAGCAGTACTTC
v_call: TRBV2; clone_size: .; d_call: TRBD2; cdr3_length: 12; j_call: TRBJ2-5; cdr3_aa: CASIAGGETQYF; cdr3_nt: TGTGCCAGCATAGCGGGAGGGGAGACCCAGTACTTC
v_call: TRBV5-6; clone_size: .; d_call: TRBD2; cdr3_length: 16; j_call: TRBJ2-3; cdr3_aa: CASSLGGSGTWDTQYF; cdr3_nt: TGTGCCAGCAGCTTGGGAGGCAGCGGGACTTGGGATACGCAGTATTTT
v_call: TRBV7-9; clone_size: .; d_call: .; cdr3_length: 15; j_call: TRBJ1-3; cdr3_aa: CASSYPEGSGNTIYF; cdr3_nt: TGTGCCAGCAGCTATCCTGAGGGCTCTGGAAACACCATATATTTT
v_call: TRBV27; clone_size: .; d_call: .; cdr3_length: 13; j_call: TRBJ1-1; cdr3_aa: CASSFRGNTEAFF; cdr3_nt: TGTGCCAGCAGTTTCAGAGGGAACACTGAAGCTTTCTTT
v_call: TRBV7-8; clone_size: .; d_call: .; cdr3_length: 16; j_call: TRBJ2-1; cdr3_aa: CASSLASLASHNEQFF; cdr3_nt: TGTGCCAGCAGCTTAGCCAGCCTAGCAAGTCACAATGAGCAGTTCTTC
v_call: TRBV30; clone_size: .; d_call: .; cdr3_length: 12; j_call: TRBJ2-3; cdr3_aa: CAWSPTRDTQYF; cdr3_nt: TGTGCCTGGAGTCCGACCCGAGATACGCAGTATTTT
v_call: TRBV6-9; clone_size: .; d_call: .; cdr3_length: 12; j_call: TRBJ2-7; cdr3_aa: CANHRGFYEQYF; cdr3_nt: TGTGCCAATCACCGAGGCTTTTACGAGCAGTACTTC
v_call: TRBV11-2; clone_size: .; d_call: .; cdr3_length: 15; j_call: TRBJ1-5; cdr3_aa: CASSLGGQGGQPQHF; cdr3_nt: TGTGCCAGCAGCTTAGGGGGCCAGGGAGGACAGCCCCAGCATTTT
v_call: TRBV5-1; clone_size: .; d_call: TRBD2; cdr3_length: 16; j_call: TRBJ2-3; cdr3_aa: CASSFGASGPTDTQYF; cdr3_nt: TGCGCCAGCAGCTTCGGGGCTAGCGGCCCCACAGATACGCAGTATTTT
v_call: TRBV5-1; clone_size: .; d_call: .; cdr3_length: 17; j_call: TRBJ2-3; cdr3_aa: CASSRGPREGGTDTQYF; cdr3_nt: TGCGCCAGCAGCAGAGGCCCGAGAGAAGGAGGGACAGATACGCAGTATTTT